The present entry profiles one T cell receptor beta chain with its context. The antigen is unknown. The junction departs from germline at one end; a sequencing error may be responsible. The CDR3 length is 17 residues. Germline V CDR1 and CDR2: LGHNA, YNFKEQ. Regarding the study as a whole: Tumor memory CD4+ T cell TCR gene usage was found to cluster with blood and lymph node memory CD4+ cells and with lymph node naive CD4+ cells. The larger cohort examined one V-J beta rearrangement, not whole repertoires. Tumor Tregs overlapped most with tumor, then blood, naive CD4+ cells.

The sorted Tregs were CD4+CD25+CD127-/low cells. Constant-region reverse primers amplified full-length variable regions, followed by semi-nested Nested Universal Primer A PCR. TCRdb analysed the 5' RACE reads with MiXCR anew, one entry per CDR3 protein. The sample shows around 55,000 distinct CDR3 sequences, less than 25% of them seen only once. Specimen: tumor-infiltrating Tregs sorted from the breast tumor. The rearrangement joins TRBV4-2 to TRBJ2-3; 13 bases are a match to TRBD2. The sequence was obtained from a female donor with breast cancer. The CDR3: CASSQATSGRAWDTQYF. The CDR3 DNA reads TGTGCCAGCAGTCAAGCCACTAGCGGGAGGGCCTGGGATACGCAGTATTTT.